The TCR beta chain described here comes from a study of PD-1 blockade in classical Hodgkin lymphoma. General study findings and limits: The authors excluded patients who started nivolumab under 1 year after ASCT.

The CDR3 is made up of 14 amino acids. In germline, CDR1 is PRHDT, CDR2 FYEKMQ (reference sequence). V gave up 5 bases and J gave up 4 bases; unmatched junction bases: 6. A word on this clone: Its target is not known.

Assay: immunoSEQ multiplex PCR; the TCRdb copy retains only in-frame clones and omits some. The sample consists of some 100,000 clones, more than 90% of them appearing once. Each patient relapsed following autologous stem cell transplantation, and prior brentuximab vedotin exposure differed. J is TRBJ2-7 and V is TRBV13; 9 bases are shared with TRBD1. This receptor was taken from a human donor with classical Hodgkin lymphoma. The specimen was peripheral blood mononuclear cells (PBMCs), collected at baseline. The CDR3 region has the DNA TGTGCCAGCAGCCCCGGGACAGGGAAATACGAGCAGTACTTC. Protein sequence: CASSPGTGKYEQYF.